This T cell receptor beta chain was found in a study of cytomegalovirus exposure and HLA in healthy donors. Trimming cost V 4 bases and J 6 bases, with 12 bases left between them. The CDR3 length is 13 residues. Germline V CDR1 and CDR2: MNHNS, SASEGT. This clone showed up just a few times. Vbeta (60) and Jbeta (13) primers were used in the PCR. Sequenced by immunoSEQ multiplex PCR; TCRdb stores in-frame clones only, minus some. Among approximately 200,000 clones listed, 79% were seen once. This TCR was sampled from a girl aged 10 to 17 in good health and CMV-seropositive. The sample consisted of PBMCs. This sequence joins TRBV6-1 and TRBJ1-1; D is possibly TRBD1 (6 bases). CDR3 loop: CASSGQAGAEAFF. CDR3 nucleotides: TGTGCCAGCAGTGGACAGGCGGGGGCTGAAGCTTTCTTT.